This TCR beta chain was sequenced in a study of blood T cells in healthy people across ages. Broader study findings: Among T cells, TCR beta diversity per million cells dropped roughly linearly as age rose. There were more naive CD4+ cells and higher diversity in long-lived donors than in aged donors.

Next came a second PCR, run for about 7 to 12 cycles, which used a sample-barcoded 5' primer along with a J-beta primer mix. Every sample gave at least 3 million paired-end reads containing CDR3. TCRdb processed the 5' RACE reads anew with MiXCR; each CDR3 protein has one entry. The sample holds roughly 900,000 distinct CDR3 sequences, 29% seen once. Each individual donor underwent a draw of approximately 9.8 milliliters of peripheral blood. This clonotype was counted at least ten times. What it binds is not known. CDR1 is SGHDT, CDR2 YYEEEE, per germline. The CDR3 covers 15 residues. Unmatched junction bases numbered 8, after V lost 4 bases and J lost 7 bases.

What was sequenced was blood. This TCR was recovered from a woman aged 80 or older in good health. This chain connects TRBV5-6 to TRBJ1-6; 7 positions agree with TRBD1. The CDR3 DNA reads TGTGCCAGCAGCATACCGGGACAGACGAATTCACCCCTCCACTTT. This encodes CASSIPGQTNSPLHF.